Listed below are T cell receptor beta chains from one sample, sequenced in a study of cytomegalovirus exposure and HLA in healthy donors. Using immunoSEQ multiplex PCR, the repertoire was profiled, and TCRdb retains in-frame clones only, with some absent. This sample has about 270,000 clones, with about 75% found just once. Material: PBMCs. The source of these receptors is a female donor in good health and CMV-seronegative. Both conserved end residues are part of each CDR3. Each record gives: V gene, D gene, clone size, J gene, CDR3 DNA, CDR3 protein. The D gene is left open where the match is weak. Clone size is shown for a subset of rows, as once, few, many or a class of expanded clone.

TRBV4-1	TRBD1	few	TRBJ1-5	TGCGCCAGCAGCCCCGGGACAGGGGGCAATCAGCCCCAGCATTTT	CASSPGTGGNQPQHF
TRBV6-5	NA	few	TRBJ1-2	TGTGCCAGCAGTCGGGGGAGCAGCTATGGCTACACCTTC	CASSRGSSYGYTF
TRBV9	NA	NA	TRBJ2-1	TGTGCCAGCAGCGCAGACAGTCAGGAACAGTTCTTC	CASSADSQEQFF
TRBV18	TRBD1	NA	TRBJ2-5	TGTGCCAGCTCACCCTTTCGACAGGGGGGTCAAGAGACCCAGTACTTC	CASSPFRQGGQETQYF
TRBV11-1	NA	NA	TRBJ1-5	TGTGCCAGCAGCTTAGTGGGAGGCGATCAGCCCCAGCATTTT	CASSLVGGDQPQHF
TRBV5-6	NA	few	TRBJ1-1	TGTGCCAGCAGCTTGGGCGTACTGCGCACTGAAGCTTTCTTT	CASSLGVLRTEAFF
TRBV5-1	TRBD1	NA	TRBJ2-2	TGCGCCAGCAGCAGCAGGGGGCGCGAGAATACCGGGGAGCTGTTTTTT	CASSSRGRENTGELFF
TRBV13	NA	NA	TRBJ2-2	TGTGCCAGCAGCTTAGTCGCCGGGGAGCTGTTTTTT	CASSLVAGELFF
TRBV10-1	TRBD2	NA	TRBJ2-1	TGCGCCAGCAGTGACTCCGGGCTAGCGGGAGATGAGCAGTTCTTC	CASSDSGLAGDEQFF
TRBV6-5	NA	NA	TRBJ1-2	TGTGCCAGCAACTTATCGAGGGAACACTATGGCTACACCTTC	CASNLSREHYGYTF
TRBV2	TRBD1	NA	TRBJ1-2	TGTGCCAGCAGGGCCCCGGGACAGGCAATCCGTTATGGCTACACCTTC	CASRAPGQAIRYGYTF
TRBV6-1	NA	NA	TRBJ1-1	TGTGCCAGCAGTCACAGGGAGAACACTGAAGCTTTCTTT	CASSHRENTEAFF
TRBV7-9	NA	NA	TRBJ2-3	TGTGCCAGCAGCGCAACTGGAAGCGCCACAGATACGCAGTATTTT	CASSATGSATDTQYF
TRBV12-5	TRBD2	NA	TRBJ2-1	TGTGCTAGTGGTTTGGTACTACCCGTTGGGGGGGTTAGAAATGAGCAGTTCTTC	CASGLVLPVGGVRNEQFF
TRBV18	TRBD1	NA	TRBJ1-1	TGTGCCAGCTCACCGGCACAGGGGGCCCGGATGAACACTGAAGCTTTCTTT	CASSPAQGARMNTEAFF
TRBV18	NA	once	TRBJ1-1	TGTGCCAGCTCACGGGATGAAGGGCGGGTCACTGAAGCTTTCTTT	CASSRDEGRVTEAFF
TRBV11-3	NA	NA	TRBJ1-1	TGTGCCAGCAGCTTTAAAAGGGGTCCGATGAACACTGAAGCTTTCTTT	CASSFKRGPMNTEAFF
TRBV19	TRBD1	once	TRBJ1-1	TGTGCCAGTAGTGAGGCTCAATTCGACAGGGTGATATTCACTGAAGCTTTCTTT	CASSEAQFDRVIFTEAFF
TRBV5-1	NA	NA	TRBJ1-4	TGCGCCAGCAGCTATGGGTTGGGGGGAGAAAAACTGTTTTTT	CASSYGLGGEKLFF
TRBV6-1	NA	NA	TRBJ1-1	TGTGCCAGCAGTGAGACAGGAATGCGTCGGGCTTTCTTT	CASSETGMRRAFF
TRBV13	NA	NA	TRBJ2-1	TGTGCCAGCAGCTTCCTGGATAGTCCGGGGCGGAGGGATGAGCAGTTCTTC	CASSFLDSPGRRDEQFF
TRBV18	NA	NA	TRBJ2-2	TGTGCCAGCTCCCGGACAAACACCGGGGAGCTGTTTTTT	CASSRTNTGELFF
TRBV29-1	NA	NA	TRBJ2-2	TGCAGCGTTGTAACAGGATTTGAGGAAAACACCGGGGAGCTGTTTTTT	CSVVTGFEENTGELFF
TRBV30	NA	NA	TRBJ2-2	TGTGCCTGGGCGGGTGCCGGGGAGCTGTTTTTT	CAWAGAGELFF
TRBV4-1	NA	NA	TRBJ1-2	TGCGCCAGCAGCCAAGAACGCGGGTCTACGCCTAACTATGGCTACACCTTC	CASSQERGSTPNYGYTF
TRBV9	NA	NA	TRBJ2-2	TGTGCCAGCAGCACCGGTATGAACACCGGGGAGCTGTTTTTT	CASSTGMNTGELFF
TRBV7-8	TRBD1	NA	TRBJ1-4	TGTGCCAGCAGCTTAGGGACAGGGCGGAGGTCTGAAAAACTGTTTTTT	CASSLGTGRRSEKLFF
TRBV6-5	TRBD1	NA	TRBJ2-7	TGTGCCAGCAGTCCCGGGACAGGGGGATCCTACGAGCAGTACTTC	CASSPGTGGSYEQYF
TRBV10-3	TRBD1	NA	TRBJ2-5	TGTGCCATCAGTGCCCCGGGACAGGGGGAGACCCAGTACTTC	CAISAPGQGETQYF
TRBV5-5	NA	few	TRBJ1-5	TGTGCCAGCAGCTGGGACTGGGATCAGCCCCAGCATTTT	CASSWDWDQPQHF
TRBV27	TRBD2	few	TRBJ2-3	TGTGCCAGCAGACGAAGCGGGAGGGCCGAAGATACGCAGTATTTT	CASRRSGRAEDTQYF
TRBV7-3	NA	NA	TRBJ1-2	TGTGCCAGCGGAGAGTTAGCTAACTATGGCTACACCTTC	CASGELANYGYTF
TRBV5-5	NA	NA	TRBJ1-2	TGTGCCAGCAGCTTGGACAGGTCCGGCTACACCTTC	CASSLDRSGYTF
TRBV5-1	TRBD1	NA	TRBJ1-1	TGCGCCAGCAGCTTGGGGGGCCGACAGGGGGAGGCTTTCTTT	CASSLGGRQGEAFF
TRBV7-9	NA	few	TRBJ1-2	TGTGCCAGCAGCTCGTACAGGGCTAACTATGGCTACACCTTC	CASSSYRANYGYTF
TRBV5-4	NA	NA	TRBJ1-2	TGTGCCAGCAGCTTGGTTCCGGGGGAGGCCAACTATGGCTACACCTTC	CASSLVPGEANYGYTF